Detailed here is one T cell receptor (beta chain). The sample belongs to a study of cytomegalovirus exposure and HLA in healthy donors. Primers included in the PCR were 60 Vbeta and 13 Jbeta primers. Profiling relied on immunoSEQ multiplex PCR, and the TCRdb table lists in-frame clones only, not all of them. The sample lists about 94,000 clones, around 73% occurring once. This CDR3 is built from 15 residues. Trimming at V came to 1 base and at J to 0 bases, leaving 1 base not matched to a gene. Germline CDR1 and CDR2: SGHTA and FQGNSA. The sequenced sample was PBMCs. This receptor was identified in a woman aged 60 to 75 in good health and CMV-seronegative. The chain uses TRBV7-2 and TRBJ2-3; TRBD2 agrees at 7 bases. As DNA, the CDR3 is TGTGCCAGCAGCTTAGAGCGGGACAGCACAGATACGCAGTATTTT. Encoded protein: CASSLERDSTDTQYF.